The text below deals with one T cell receptor (beta chain). Sequenced by immunoSEQ multiplex PCR; TCRdb stores in-frame clones only, minus some. The sample yields some 95,000 clones, roughly 88% seen once. CDR3 length: 14 residues. The V gene's germline CDR1 is PRHDT and CDR2 FYEKMQ (reference sequence). V dropped 1 base and J dropped 0 bases, with 6 bases sitting between them. This sample was taken from a study of control samples from healthy donors and cancer patients. The clonotype comes from a man aged 25-45 years in good health. Sequencing used blood. This rearrangement joins TRBV13 to TRBJ1-1; D is undetermined. Here the CDR3 reads CASSLVSMNTEAFF. CDR3 in DNA: TGTGCCAGCAGCTTAGTATCCATGAACACTGAAGCTTTCTTT.